Below are 6 T cell receptor beta chains sequenced from a single sample in a study of shared clonotypes between healthy human individuals. The method was immunoSEQ multiplex PCR; TCRdb's version includes in-frame clones alone and lacks a portion of them. The sample contains roughly 1,000,000 clones, 70% to 80% of which appear only once. The sample taken for sequencing was memory CD4+ T cells from PBMCs. Subset meaning: CD45RA-negative fraction. These TCRs come from a man between 18 and 35 years old in good health. Some clones in this sample may be carry-over from other donors' samples.

In DNA form, the CDR3 reads TGCGCCAGCAGCTTGCGGGGTGGAATCACTGAAGCTTTCTTT. This encodes CASSLRGGITEAFF. The chain joins TRBV5-1 to TRBJ1-1; D gene uncertain. V lost 1 base and J lost 4, with 11 bases in between. CDR1 and CDR2 (germline): SGHRS, YFSETQ. The CDR3 covers 14 residues.

About this clone itself: The sample carries other DNA sequences with the same CDR3. The V call is TRBV9, the J call TRBJ1-1; 7 bases match TRBD1. Per the germline V gene, CDR1 is SGDLS and CDR2 is YYNGEE. This CDR3 region has 14 residues. The V gene end was trimmed by 2 bases and the J gene end by 1 base; junction bases not matched to a gene: 2. In nucleotides, the CDR3 is TGTGCCAGCAGCGTCACAGGGGAGAACACTGAAGCTTTCTTT. Protein product: CASSVTGENTEAFF.

The chain has TRBV10-3 and TRBJ1-2; TRBD1 might be the D (5 bases). The CDR3 consists of 13 residues. Looked up from germline, CDR1 is ENHRY and CDR2 is SYGVKD. The V end lost 7 bases, the J end lost 4 bases, and 13 bases lay between the germline ends. This CDR3 reads CAITFEGTYGYTF. In DNA, the CDR3 is TGTGCCATCACCTTTGAGGGGACCTATGGCTACACCTTC.

The chain links TRBV9 to TRBJ2-3; a possible D gene is TRBD1 (6 bases). Trimming removed 0 bases from V and 5 bases from J, with 13 bases in between. CDR3 length equals 15 residues. Germline lookup yields CDR1 SGDLS and CDR2 YYNGEE. The CDR3 sequence: CASSVEGTRGDTQYF. CDR3 DNA sequence: TGTGCCAGCAGCGTAGAGGGTACCAGGGGAGATACGCAGTATTTT. The full variable domain, in which reference TRBV9 and TRBJ2-3 provide the parts outside the CDR3, is DSGVTQTPKHLITATGQRVTLRCSPRSGDLSVYWYQQSLDQGLQFLIQYYNGEERAKGNILERFSAQQFPDLHSELNLSSLELGDSALYFCASSVEGTRGDTQYFGPGTRLTVL.

This clone was counted only a few times. V usage is TRBV2 and J usage is TRBJ1-5; no reliable D call. The CDR3 has 14 residues. Looked up from germline, CDR1 is SNHLY and CDR2 is FYNNEI. Trimming left V 3 bases short and J 4 bases short, with 10 bases between. CDR3 loop: CASSDPGRNQPQHF. In nucleotides, the CDR3 is TGTGCCAGCAGTGATCCCGGGAGGAATCAGCCCCAGCATTTT.

CDR3 nucleotide sequence: TGTGCCAGCAGCTTTCAGGGGGACCAGCCCCAGCATTTT. Its protein is CASSFQGDQPQHF. J is TRBJ1-5 and V is TRBV11-2; 7 bases agree with TRBD1. The CDR3 spans 13 residues. Germline trimming cut 3 bases from V and 7 bases from J; bases unmatched to any gene: 3. Germline lookup yields CDR1 SGHAT and CDR2 FQNNGV.